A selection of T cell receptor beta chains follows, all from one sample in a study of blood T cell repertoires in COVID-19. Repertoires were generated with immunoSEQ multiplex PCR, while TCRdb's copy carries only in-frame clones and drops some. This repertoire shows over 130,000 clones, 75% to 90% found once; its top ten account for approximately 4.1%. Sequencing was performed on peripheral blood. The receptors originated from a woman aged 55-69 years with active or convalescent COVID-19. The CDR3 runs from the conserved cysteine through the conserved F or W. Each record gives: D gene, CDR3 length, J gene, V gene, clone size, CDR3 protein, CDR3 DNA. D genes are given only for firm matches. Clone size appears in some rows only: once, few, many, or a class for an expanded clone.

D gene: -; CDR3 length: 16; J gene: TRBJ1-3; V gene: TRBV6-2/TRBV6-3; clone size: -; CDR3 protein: CASSYPQGASGNTIYF; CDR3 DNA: TGTGCCAGCAGTTACCCACAGGGAGCCTCTGGAAACACCATATATTTT
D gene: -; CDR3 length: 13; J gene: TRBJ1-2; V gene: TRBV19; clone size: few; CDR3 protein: CASSISEHYGYTF; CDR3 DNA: TGTGCCAGTAGTATTAGCGAACACTATGGCTACACCTTC
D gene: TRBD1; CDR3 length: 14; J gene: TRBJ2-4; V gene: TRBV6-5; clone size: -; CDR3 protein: CASSRGDRGNIQYF; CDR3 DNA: TGTGCCAGCAGTAGGGGGGACAGGGGGAACATTCAGTACTTC
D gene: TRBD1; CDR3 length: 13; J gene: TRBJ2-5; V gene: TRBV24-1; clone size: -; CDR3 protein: CATARGPQETQYF; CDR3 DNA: TGTGCCACCGCAAGGGGGCCCCAAGAGACCCAGTACTTC
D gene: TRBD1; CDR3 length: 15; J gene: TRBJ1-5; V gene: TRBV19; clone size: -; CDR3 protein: CASTPTGTANQPQHF; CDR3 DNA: TGTGCCAGTACCCCGACAGGGACTGCGAATCAGCCCCAGCATTTT
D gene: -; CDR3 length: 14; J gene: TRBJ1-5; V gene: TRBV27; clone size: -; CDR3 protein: CASTSGVGNQPQHF; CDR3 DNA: TGTGCCAGCACCTCGGGGGTGGGCAATCAGCCCCAGCATTTT
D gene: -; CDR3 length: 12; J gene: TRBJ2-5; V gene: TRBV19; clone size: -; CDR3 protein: CASSRGRETQYF; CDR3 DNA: TGTGCCAGTAGCCGGGGTCGGGAGACCCAGTACTTC
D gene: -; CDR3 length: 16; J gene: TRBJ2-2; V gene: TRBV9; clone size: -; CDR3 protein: CASSVGSGAFAGELFF; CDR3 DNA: TGTGCCAGCAGCGTAGGGTCAGGGGCTTTTGCCGGGGAGCTGTTTTTT
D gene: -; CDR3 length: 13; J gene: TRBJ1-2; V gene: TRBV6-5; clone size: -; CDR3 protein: CASSSGQGSGYTF; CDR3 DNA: TGTGCCAGCAGTTCGGGACAAGGAAGTGGCTACACCTTC
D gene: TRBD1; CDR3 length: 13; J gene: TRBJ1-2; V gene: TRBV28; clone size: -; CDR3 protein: CASRLQGLHGYTF; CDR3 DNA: TGTGCCAGCAGGCTACAGGGGTTGCATGGCTACACCTTC
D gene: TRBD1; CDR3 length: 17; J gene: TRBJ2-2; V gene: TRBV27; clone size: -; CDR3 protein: CASSLLGTGGAGGELFF; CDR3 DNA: TGTGCCAGCAGTTTATTGGGGACAGGGGGCGCGGGCGGGGAGCTGTTTTTT
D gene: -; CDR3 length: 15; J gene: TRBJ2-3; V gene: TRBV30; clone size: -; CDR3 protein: CAWSRGATSTDTQYF; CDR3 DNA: TGTGCCTGGAGTCGGGGAGCAACTAGCACAGATACGCAGTATTTT
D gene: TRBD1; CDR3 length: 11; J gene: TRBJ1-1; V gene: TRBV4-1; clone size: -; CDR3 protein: CASSPGTGAFF; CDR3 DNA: TGCGCCAGCAGCCCCGGGACAGGGGCTTTCTTT
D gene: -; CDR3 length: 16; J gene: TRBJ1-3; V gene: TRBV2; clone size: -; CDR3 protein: CASSGPGGGSGNTIYF; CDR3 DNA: TGTGCCAGCAGTGGCCCCGGGGGTGGCTCTGGAAACACCATATATTTT
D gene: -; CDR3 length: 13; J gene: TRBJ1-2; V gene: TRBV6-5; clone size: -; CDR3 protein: CASSPLSGYGYTF; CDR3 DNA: TGTGCCAGCAGTCCCCTCAGCGGCTATGGCTACACCTTC
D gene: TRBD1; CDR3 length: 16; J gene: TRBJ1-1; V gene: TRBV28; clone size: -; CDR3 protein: CASSPPPGTENTEAFF; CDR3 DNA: TGTGCCAGCAGTCCCCCTCCCGGGACAGAGAACACTGAAGCTTTCTTT
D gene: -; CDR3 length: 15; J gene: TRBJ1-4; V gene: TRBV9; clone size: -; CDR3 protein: CASSTGLATNEKLFF; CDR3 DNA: TGTGCCAGTTCTACAGGGTTGGCAACTAATGAAAAACTGTTTTTT
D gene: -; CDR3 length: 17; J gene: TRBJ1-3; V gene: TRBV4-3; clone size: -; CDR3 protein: CASSQDAGSSSGNTIYF; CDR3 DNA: TGCGCCAGCAGCCAAGACGCTGGGAGCTCCTCTGGAAACACCATATATTTT
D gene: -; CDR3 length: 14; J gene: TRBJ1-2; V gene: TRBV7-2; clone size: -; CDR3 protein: CASSLGVGGIGYTF; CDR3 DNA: TGTGCCAGCAGCTTAGGAGTTGGAGGTATAGGCTACACCTTC
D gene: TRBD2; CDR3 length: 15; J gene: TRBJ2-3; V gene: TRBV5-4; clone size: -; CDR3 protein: CASSLTSGGTDTQYF; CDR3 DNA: TGTGCCAGCAGCTTGACTAGCGGTGGCACAGATACGCAGTATTTT
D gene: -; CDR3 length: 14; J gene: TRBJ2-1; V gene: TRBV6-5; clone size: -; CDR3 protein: CASSSRDKYNEQFF; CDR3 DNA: TGTGCCAGCAGTAGCCGGGACAAATACAATGAGCAGTTCTTC
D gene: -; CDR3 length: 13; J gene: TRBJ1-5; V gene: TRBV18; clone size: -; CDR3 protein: CASSPDRTRPQHF; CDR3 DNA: TGTGCCAGCTCACCAGACAGGACCAGGCCCCAGCATTTT
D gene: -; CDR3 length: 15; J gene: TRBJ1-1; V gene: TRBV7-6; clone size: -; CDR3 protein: CASSLAEGLNTEAFF; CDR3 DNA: TGTGCCAGCAGCTTAGCGGAGGGATTGAACACTGAAGCTTTCTTT
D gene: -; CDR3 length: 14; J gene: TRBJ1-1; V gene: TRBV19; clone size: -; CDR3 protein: CASSIEQGGAEAFF; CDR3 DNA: TGTGCCAGTAGTATAGAGCAGGGAGGCGCTGAAGCTTTCTTT
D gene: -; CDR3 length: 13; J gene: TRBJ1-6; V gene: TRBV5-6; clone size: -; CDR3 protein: CASSLPRESPLHF; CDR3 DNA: TGTGCCAGCAGCTTGCCGAGGGAATCACCCCTCCACTTT
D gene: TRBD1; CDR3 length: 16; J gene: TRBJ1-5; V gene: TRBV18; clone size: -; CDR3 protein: CASSPGTGPSNQPQHF; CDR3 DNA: TGTGCCAGCTCACCAGGGACAGGCCCTAGCAATCAGCCCCAGCATTTT
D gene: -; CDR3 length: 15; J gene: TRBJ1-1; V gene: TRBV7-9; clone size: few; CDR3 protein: CASSLVSGHQGEAFF; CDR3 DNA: TGTGCCAGCAGCTTAGTGTCCGGACATCAGGGTGAAGCTTTCTTT
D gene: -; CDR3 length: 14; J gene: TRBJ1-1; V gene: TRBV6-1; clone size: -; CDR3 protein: CASSESLSKTEAFF; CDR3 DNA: TGTGCCAGCAGTGAATCTTTATCTAAAACTGAAGCTTTCTTT
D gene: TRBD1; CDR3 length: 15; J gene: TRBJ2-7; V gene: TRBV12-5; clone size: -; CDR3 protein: CASGGAGGPSYEQYF; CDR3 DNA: TGTGCTAGTGGTGGGGCAGGGGGCCCCTCCTACGAGCAGTACTTC
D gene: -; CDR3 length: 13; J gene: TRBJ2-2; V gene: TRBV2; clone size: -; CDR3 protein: CASSPRSNGELFF; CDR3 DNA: TGTGCCAGCAGTCCCCGGTCGAACGGGGAGCTGTTTTTT
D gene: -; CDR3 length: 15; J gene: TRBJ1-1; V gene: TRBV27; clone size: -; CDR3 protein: CASSLIPGVGTEAFF; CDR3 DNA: TGTGCCAGCAGTCTAATCCCGGGGGTTGGGACTGAAGCTTTCTTT
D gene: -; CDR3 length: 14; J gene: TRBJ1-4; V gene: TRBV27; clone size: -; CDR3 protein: CASRGRGANEKLFF; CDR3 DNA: TGTGCCAGCAGGGGTCGCGGGGCTAATGAAAAACTGTTTTTT
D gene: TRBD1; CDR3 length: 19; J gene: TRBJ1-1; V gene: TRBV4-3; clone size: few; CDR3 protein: CASSTRALTGRISGTEAFF; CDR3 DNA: TGCGCCAGCAGCACGCGAGCTCTGACAGGGCGAATTTCGGGCACTGAAGCTTTCTTT
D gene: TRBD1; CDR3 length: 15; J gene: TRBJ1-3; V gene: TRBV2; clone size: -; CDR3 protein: CASSRGTGSGNTIYF; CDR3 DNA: TGTGCCAGCAGTCGAGGGACAGGGTCTGGAAACACCATATATTTT
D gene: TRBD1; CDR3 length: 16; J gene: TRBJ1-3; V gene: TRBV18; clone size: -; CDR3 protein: CASSPGQGSSGNTIYF; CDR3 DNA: TGTGCCAGCTCGCCCGGACAGGGTTCCTCTGGAAACACCATATATTTT
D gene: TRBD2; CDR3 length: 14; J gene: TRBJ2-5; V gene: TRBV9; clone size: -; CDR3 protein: CASSGTSLQETQYF; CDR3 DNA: TGTGCCAGCAGCGGGACTAGCCTTCAAGAGACCCAGTACTTC
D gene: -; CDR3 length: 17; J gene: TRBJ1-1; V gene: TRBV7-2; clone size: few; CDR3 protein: CASSPRGSAQGFTEAFF; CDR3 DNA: TGTGCCAGCAGCCCACGAGGGTCGGCACAAGGGTTTACTGAAGCTTTCTTT